A single sample gave rise to the 17 T cell receptor beta chains below, sequenced in a study of T cells in Graves' hyperthyroidism and ophthalmopathy. From RNA transcripts, TCR beta CDR3 regions were amplified. The study used the HTBI primer set for a first-round RT-PCR of the TCR CDR3. TCRdb itself ran the multiplex PCR reads through MiXCR, one entry per CDR3 protein. Here the sample spans about 500,000 distinct CDR3 sequences, 15% to 20% being singletons. The sample consisted of blood. All receptors come from a young woman with Graves' hyperthyroidism.

This clonotype has at least ten counts. V is TRBV5-1 and J is TRBJ2-7; possible D gene TRBD1, 7 bases. The CDR3 contains 15 residues. Trimming took off 7 bases at V and 3 bases at J, with 20 bases between the two ends. The germline gives CDR1 SGHRS, CDR2 YFSETQ. CDR3 sequence reads: CASDSTGDSHYEQYF. The CDR3 nucleotides are TGCGCCAGCGATAGTACGGGGGACAGCCACTACGAGCAGTACTTC.

The chain is built from TRBV6-1 and TRBJ1-5; D unclear. The germline V gene has CDR1 MNHNS and CDR2 SASEGT. V was cut by 1 base and J by 4 bases, with 11 bases left in between. The CDR3 has 15 amino acids. The DNA of the CDR3 is TGTGCCAGCAGTGAAGTCGGGGTTGAGAATCAGCCCCAGCATTTT. Translating it yields CASSEVGVENQPQHF.

The chain joins TRBV24-1 to TRBJ1-2; D not resolved. CDR1 is KGHDR and CDR2 is SFDVKD in the germline V gene. V was cut by 3 bases and J by 8 bases, with 15 bases left in between. The CDR3 contains 14 residues. CDR3 in DNA: TGTGCCACCAGTGATCTACACCTCAGGAGCGGCTACACCTTC. This gives the protein CATSDLHLRSGYTF.

This clonotype was seen many times. V and J are TRBV3-1 and TRBJ2-5; tentative D call: TRBD1 (6 bases). There are 16 residues in the CDR3. CDR1 and CDR2 (germline): LGHDT, YNNKEL (reference sequence). V was trimmed by 8 bases and J by 9 bases, leaving 28 bases between them. The CDR3 loop reads CASDPGQPQHLPAQYF. The CDR3 DNA follows: TGTGCCAGCGACCCCGGACAGCCCCAACACCTACCTGCCCAGTACTTC.

This clonotype was picked up many times. The rearrangement links TRBV6-2 or TRBV6-3 to TRBJ2-7; tentatively, D is TRBD2 (6 bases). V lost 7 bases to trimming and J lost 1 base, with 14 bases between them. CDR1 and CDR2 from the germline V gene are MNHEY and SVGEGT. The CDR3 is 14 residues long. In nucleotides, the CDR3 is TGTGCCAGCATCGACGGGAGTTTGTCCTACGAGCAGTACTTC. Protein product: CASIDGSLSYEQYF.

About this clonotype: Being one base from a much bigger clone, this may be a read error. J is TRBJ1-5 and V is TRBV30, with 9 positions matching TRBD1. The CDR3 extends over 14 amino acids. CDR1 is GTSNPN and CDR2 is SVGIG in the germline V gene (reference sequence). CDR3 loop: CARSPGQGLQPQHF. The CDR3 DNA is TGTGCCCGGAGTCCGGGACAGGGCCTTCAGCCCCAGCATTTT.

This sequence joins TRBV18 and TRBJ1-5, with no clear D. This CDR3 has 15 amino acids. The germline CDR1 and CDR2 sequences are KGHSH and LQKENI. Deletions cut 3 bases from V and 3 bases from J, with 12 bases between. Here the CDR3 reads CASSPGRVYNQPQHF. The DNA of the CDR3 is TGTGCCAGCTCACCCGGACGGGTATACAATCAGCCCCAGCATTTT.

This chain links TRBV25-1 with TRBJ1-1; 8 bases match TRBD1. Trimming cost V 8 bases and J 4 bases; bases outside gene matches: 12. Germline V gives CDR1 MGHDK, CDR2 SYGVNS. CDR3 size: 15 residues. This CDR3 is CASLAPTGAGTEAFF. In DNA, the CDR3 is TGTGCCAGCCTAGCCCCGACAGGGGCGGGCACTGAAGCTTTCTTT. The whole variable domain, remainder taken from reference TRBV25-1 and TRBJ1-1, is EADIYQTPRYLVIGTGKKITLECSQTMGHDKMYWYQQDPGMELHLIHYSYGVNSTEKGDLSSESTVSRIRTEHFPLTLESARPSHTSQYLCASLAPTGAGTEAFFGQGTRLTVV.

This clonotype was recorded at least ten times. In DNA form, the CDR3 reads TGTGCCAGCAGGAGAAGACCGGGTCAACCTGTGGAGACCCAGTACTTC. It specifies CASRRRPGQPVETQYF. J is TRBJ2-5 and V is TRBV12-3 or TRBV12-4, with D unclear. The V end was cut by 6 bases, the J end by 5 bases, with 22 bases between. The CDR3 has 16 residues.

The gene calls are TRBV6-5 and TRBJ2-2; D remains unclear. The V end was cut by 1 base, the J end by 4 bases, with 10 bases between. The CDR3 length is 15 residues. Germline V CDR1 and CDR2: MNHEY, SVGAGI. CDR3 region: CASSYFGKPTGELFF. In DNA, the CDR3 is TGTGCCAGCAGTTACTTTGGCAAGCCCACCGGGGAGCTGTTTTTT.

This sequence joins TRBV20-1 and TRBJ1-4, with TRBD1 matching over 8 bases. J lost 0 bases, V lost 7 bases, and 10 bases had no gene match. The CDR3 runs to 16 residues. Germline V gives CDR1 DFQATT, CDR2 SNEGSKA (reference sequence). The DNA of the CDR3 is TGCAGTGTTGGGCAGGGGGCTACTGCAACTAATGAAAAACTGTTTTTT. Its protein product is CSVGQGATATNEKLFF.

This clonotype has at least ten counts. The chain combines TRBV12-3 or TRBV12-4 with TRBJ2-7; 11 bases fit TRBD2. The CDR3 has 17 residues. V shed 2 bases and J 2 bases; nucleotides not matched to a gene: 8. The CDR3 DNA sequence: TGTGCCAGCAGTTTATCGTACAGACTAGCGGGAACCTACGAGCAGTACTTC. This codes for CASSLSYRLAGTYEQYF.

This chain joins TRBV4-2 and TRBJ1-4, with D possibly TRBD1 on 5 matching bases. The CDR3 sequence is 17 residues long. CDR1 and CDR2 (germline): LGHNA, YNFKEQ. V was shortened by 2 bases and J by 0 bases, with 13 bases between the two germline ends. CDR3: CASSQTGLPATNEKLFF. CDR3 sequence (DNA): TGTGCCAGCAGCCAAACAGGCCTTCCTGCAACTAATGAAAAACTGTTTTTT.

The chain carries TRBV5-1 and TRBJ2-3; D might be TRBD1 (6 bases). The CDR3 extends over 17 amino acids. Trimming left V 0 bases short and J 6 bases short, with 20 bases between. Germline V gene sequence: CDR1 SGHRS, CDR2 YFSETQ. The CDR3 DNA reads TGCGCCAGCAGCTTGGTGGACCGGGACCAGGGGTGGGATACGCAGTATTTT. Translation gives CASSLVDRDQGWDTQYF.

Turning to this clonotype: One base away lies a much larger clone, so this may be a sequencing read error. The chain joins TRBV27 to TRBJ2-7; no reliable D call. The CDR3 consists of 14 residues. The germline CDR1 and CDR2 sequences are MNHEY and SMNVEV (reference sequence). Trimming pared 3 bases from V and 2 bases from J, leaving 11 bases between. The CDR3: CASSFVAWAYEQYF. In nucleotides, the CDR3 is TGTGCCAGCAGTTTCGTGGCATGGGCCTACGAGCAGTACTTC.

This clonotype was recorded at least ten times. The chain joins TRBV6-2 or TRBV6-3 to TRBJ2-5; TRBD1 matches at 11 bases. Germline CDR1 is MNHEY and CDR2 is SVGEGT. The CDR3 has 14 amino acids. Germline trimming cut 7 bases from V and 5 bases from J; bases unmatched to any gene: 6. For the CDR3, the DNA is TGTGCCAGCACCGGACAGGGGGCGACGGAGACCCAGTACTTC. This gives the protein CASTGQGATETQYF.

Notes on this clonotype: This may be a read error, as it is one base from a much larger clone. V is TRBV5-1 and J is TRBJ1-2, with TRBD1 as a possible D gene (5 bases). Germline lookup yields CDR1 SGHRS and CDR2 YFSETQ. The CDR3 is 15 amino acids. Trimming shortened V by 1 base and J by 6 bases, and 16 bases separated the two germline ends. As DNA, the CDR3 is TGCGCCAGCAGCTTGAGTAAGGGGCCTGAAGATGGCTACACCTTC. Protein: CASSLSKGPEDGYTF.